This T cell receptor beta chain was recovered during a study of shared clonotypes between healthy human individuals. This clone was counted once. Profiling relied on immunoSEQ multiplex PCR, and the TCRdb table lists in-frame clones only, not all of them. Of about 1.1 million clones in the sample, approximately 77% are singletons; the top ten hold 0.89%. The CDR3 runs 15 residues. Trimming removed 4 bases from V and 2 bases from J; junction bases left unmatched: 8. Germline CDR1 reads SGDLS; CDR2 reads YYNGEE. This clonotype was sampled from a man between 18 and 29 years old in good health. Some clones in this sample may be carry-over from other donors' samples. The sequenced sample was memory CD4+ T cells from PBMCs. Regarding subset: CD45RA-negative fraction. The chain employs TRBV9 and TRBJ2-7, with 8 bases fitting TRBD1. The CDR3 protein is CASSPGQGAPYEQYF. Written as DNA, the CDR3 is TGTGCCAGCAGCCCCGGACAGGGAGCCCCCTACGAGCAGTACTTC.